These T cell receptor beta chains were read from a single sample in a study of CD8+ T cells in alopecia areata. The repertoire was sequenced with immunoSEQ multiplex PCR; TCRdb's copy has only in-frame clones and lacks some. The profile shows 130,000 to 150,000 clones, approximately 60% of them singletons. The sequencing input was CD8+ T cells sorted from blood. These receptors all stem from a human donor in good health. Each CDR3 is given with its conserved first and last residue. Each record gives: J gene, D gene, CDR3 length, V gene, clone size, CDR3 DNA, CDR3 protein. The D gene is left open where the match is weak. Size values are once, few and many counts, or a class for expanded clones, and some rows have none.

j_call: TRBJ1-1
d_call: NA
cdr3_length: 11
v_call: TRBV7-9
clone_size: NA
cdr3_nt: TGTGCCAGCAGCTTGGGGAGAGGAGCTTTCTTT
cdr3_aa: CASSLGRGAFF

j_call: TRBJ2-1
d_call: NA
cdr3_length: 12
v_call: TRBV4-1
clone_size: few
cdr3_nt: TGCGCCAGCAGCCAAGCGGGAGATGAGCAGTTCTTC
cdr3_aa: CASSQAGDEQFF

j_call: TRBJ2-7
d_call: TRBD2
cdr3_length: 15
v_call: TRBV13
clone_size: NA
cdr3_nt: TGTGCCAGCAGCGAAGCTAGCGGGCACGTTTACGAGCAGTACTTC
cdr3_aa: CASSEASGHVYEQYF

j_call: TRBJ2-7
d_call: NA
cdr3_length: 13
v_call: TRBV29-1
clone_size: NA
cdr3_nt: TGCAGCGTTACCCTGGGTCTCCCGAGGGAGCAGTACTTC
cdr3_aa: CSVTLGLPREQYF

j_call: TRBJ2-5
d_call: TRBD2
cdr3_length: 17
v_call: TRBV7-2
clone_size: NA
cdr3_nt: TGTGCCAGCAGCTTAGTTACTAGCGGGAGGAGACAAGAGACCCAGTACTTC
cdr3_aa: CASSLVTSGRRQETQYF

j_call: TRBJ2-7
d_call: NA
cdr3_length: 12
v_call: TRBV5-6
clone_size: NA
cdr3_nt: TGTGCCAGCAGCTTGACAGGAAACGAGCAGTACTTC
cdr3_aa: CASSLTGNEQYF

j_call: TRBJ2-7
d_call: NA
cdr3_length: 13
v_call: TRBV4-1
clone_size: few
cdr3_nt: TGCGCCAGCAGCCATACGGGCTCCTACGAGCAGTACTTC
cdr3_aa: CASSHTGSYEQYF

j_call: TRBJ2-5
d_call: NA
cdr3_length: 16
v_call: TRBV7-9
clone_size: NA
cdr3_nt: TGTGCCAGCAGTCAGGAGGTATCAGGGAAAGAAGAGACCCAGTACTTC
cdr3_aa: CASSQEVSGKEETQYF

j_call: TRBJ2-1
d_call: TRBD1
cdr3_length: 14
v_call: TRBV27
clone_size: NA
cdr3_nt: TGTGCCAGCAGTTCCGGGACAGACTACAATGAGCAGTTCTTC
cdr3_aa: CASSSGTDYNEQFF

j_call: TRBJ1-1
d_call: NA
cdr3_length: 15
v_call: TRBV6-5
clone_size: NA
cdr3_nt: TGTGCCAGCAGTTACTCACTCTCTTTGGTCACTGAAGCTTTCTTT
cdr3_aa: CASSYSLSLVTEAFF

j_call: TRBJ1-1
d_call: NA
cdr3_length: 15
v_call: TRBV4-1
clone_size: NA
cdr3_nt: TGCGCCAGCAGCCAAGATTCCCCAGGTGGAAGGGGAGCTTTCTTT
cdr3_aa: CASSQDSPGGRGAFF

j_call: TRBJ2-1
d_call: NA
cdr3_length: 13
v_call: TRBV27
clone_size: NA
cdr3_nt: TGTGCCAGCAGTCCGAACCTCGGTAGTGAGCAGTTCTTC
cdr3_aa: CASSPNLGSEQFF

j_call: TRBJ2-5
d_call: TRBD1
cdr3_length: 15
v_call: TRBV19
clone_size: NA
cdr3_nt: TGTGCCACCAATTGGGGAACAGGGGGAAGAGAGACCCAGTACTTC
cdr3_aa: CATNWGTGGRETQYF

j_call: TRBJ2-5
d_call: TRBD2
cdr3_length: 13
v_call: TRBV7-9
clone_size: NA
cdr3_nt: TGTGCCAGCAGCTGGCTAGCGGCGGAGACCCAGTACTTC
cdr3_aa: CASSWLAAETQYF

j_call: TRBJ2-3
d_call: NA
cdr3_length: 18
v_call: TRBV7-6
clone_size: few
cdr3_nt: TGTGCCAGCAGCCCATCCGAGGAGGTTGGGTTCGGCACAGATACGCAGTATTTT
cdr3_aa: CASSPSEEVGFGTDTQYF

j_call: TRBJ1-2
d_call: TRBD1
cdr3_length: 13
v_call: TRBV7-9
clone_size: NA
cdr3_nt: TGTGCCAGCAGCTTCGGGACAGTCTATGGCTACACCTTC
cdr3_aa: CASSFGTVYGYTF

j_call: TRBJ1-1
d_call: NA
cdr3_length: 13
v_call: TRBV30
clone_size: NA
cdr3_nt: TGTGCCTGGAGTGTACTGGGGGGGTCAGAAGCTTTCTTT
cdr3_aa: CAWSVLGGSEAFF

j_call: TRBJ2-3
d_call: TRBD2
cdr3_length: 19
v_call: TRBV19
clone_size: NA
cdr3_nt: TGTGCCAGTAGGCCGGAGGTAGCGGGAGGGCGTTTGGGCACAGATACGCAGTATTTT
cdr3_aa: CASRPEVAGGRLGTDTQYF

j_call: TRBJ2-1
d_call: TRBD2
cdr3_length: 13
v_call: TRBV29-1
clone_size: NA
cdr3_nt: TGCAGCGTTGACGGGACTAGTATCAATGAGCAGTTCTTC
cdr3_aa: CSVDGTSINEQFF

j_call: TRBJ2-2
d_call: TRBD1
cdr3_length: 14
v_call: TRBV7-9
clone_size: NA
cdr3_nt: TGTGCCAGCAGCTTCGACAGGGTCCCCGGGGAACTGTTTTTT
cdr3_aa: CASSFDRVPGELFF

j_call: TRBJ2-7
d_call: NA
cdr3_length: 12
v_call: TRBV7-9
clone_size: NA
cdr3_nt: TGTGCCAGCAGCGCTCTAGGTCTCGAGCAGTACTTC
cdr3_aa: CASSALGLEQYF

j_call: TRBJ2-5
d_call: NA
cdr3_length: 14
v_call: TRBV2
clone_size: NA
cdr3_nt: TGTGCCAGCAGTGGGGGGAGCAGCGGGGAGACCCAGTACTTC
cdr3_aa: CASSGGSSGETQYF

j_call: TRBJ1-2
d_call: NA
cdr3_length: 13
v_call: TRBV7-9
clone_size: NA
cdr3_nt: TGTGCCAGCAGCCCTGGGGTTACCTATGGCTACACCTTC
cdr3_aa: CASSPGVTYGYTF

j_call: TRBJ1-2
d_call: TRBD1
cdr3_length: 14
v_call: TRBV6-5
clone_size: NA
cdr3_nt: TGTGCCAGCAGTTCCGGGACAGGGAGCGATGGCTACACCTTC
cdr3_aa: CASSSGTGSDGYTF